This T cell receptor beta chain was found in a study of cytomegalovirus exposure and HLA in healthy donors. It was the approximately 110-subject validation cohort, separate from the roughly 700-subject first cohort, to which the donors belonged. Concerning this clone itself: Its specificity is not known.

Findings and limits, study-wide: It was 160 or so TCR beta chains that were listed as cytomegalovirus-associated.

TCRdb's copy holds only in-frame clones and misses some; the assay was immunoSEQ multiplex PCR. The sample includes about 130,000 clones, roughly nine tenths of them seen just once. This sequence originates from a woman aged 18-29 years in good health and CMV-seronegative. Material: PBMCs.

The DNA of the CDR3 is TGTGCCAGCAGCCTAAGCTCCTACAATGAGCAGTTCTTC. Its protein is CASSLSSYNEQFF. The chain employs TRBV7-9 and TRBJ2-1; D uncertain. CDR1 and CDR2 from the germline V gene are SEHNR and FQNEAQ (reference sequence). This CDR3 spans 13 amino acids. The V and J ends lost 5 bases and 0 bases respectively, with 5 bases between them.